The 32 T cell receptor beta chains in this list originate from one sample, sequenced in a study of blood T cell repertoires in COVID-19. The assay was immunoSEQ multiplex PCR, and TCRdb's table has in-frame clones only and misses some. The sample has 200,000 or so clones, roughly 87% seen once. Material: peripheral blood. These receptors originate from a man aged 35 to 55 with active or convalescent COVID-19.

The chain joins TRBV11-2 to TRBJ1-6, with a possible D match to TRBD1 (6 bases). V lost 1 base and J 9 bases, leaving 10 bases between the germline ends. This CDR3 has 14 amino acids. Per germline, CDR1 SGHAT and CDR2 FQNNGV. The DNA of the CDR3 is TGTGCCAGCAGCTTAGTACAGGGCACTTCACCCCTCCACTTT. As protein: CASSLVQGTSPLHF.

This chain uses TRBV27 with TRBJ2-7, with a possible D match to TRBD1 (6 bases). Trimming cost V 3 bases and J 3 bases, with 18 bases left between them. From germline, CDR1 is MNHEY and CDR2 SMNVEV (reference sequence). The length of the CDR3 is 16 residues. CDR3 loop: CASSFAQGKILYEQYF. The CDR3 nucleotides read TGTGCCAGCAGTTTCGCACAGGGTAAGATTCTCTACGAGCAGTACTTC.

V and J are TRBV30 and TRBJ1-4; 7 positions agree with TRBD1. This CDR3 spans 13 amino acids. After removal of 3 bases from V and 8 bases from J, the junction contained 6 bases not matched to a gene. Germline CDR1 reads GTSNPN; CDR2 reads SVGIG (reference sequence). This CDR3 reads CAWSFTGDEKLFF. The DNA for the CDR3 is TGTGCCTGGAGCTTTACAGGGGACGAAAAACTGTTTTTT.

The count of this clone is one. Other DNA sequences in this specimen translate into the identical CDR3. The V gene is TRBV5-1, the J gene TRBJ1-5, with D possibly TRBD1 on 5 matching bases. V lost 4 bases and J lost 1, with 12 bases in between. This CDR3 comprises 15 residues. Germline V gives CDR1 SGHRS, CDR2 YFSETQ. The CDR3 is CASSLAGGSNQPQHF. For the CDR3, the DNA is TGCGCCAGCAGCCTCGCGGGGGGGAGCAATCAGCCCCAGCATTTT.

V is TRBV6-2 or TRBV6-3 and J is TRBJ2-7; TRBD2 aligns across 11 bases. CDR1 and CDR2 (germline): MNHEY, SVGEGT. The CDR3 extends over 18 amino acids. The trim removed 4 bases at V and 3 bases at J, leaving 14 bases unmatched. The CDR3 reads CASSSIRLAGGGLYEQYF. DNA for the CDR3: TGTGCCAGCAGTTCGATCCGTCTAGCGGGAGGAGGCCTCTACGAGCAGTACTTC.

The rearrangement links TRBV10-2 to TRBJ1-1, with D possibly TRBD1 on 5 matching bases. CDR3 size: 14 residues. The V gene lost 7 bases and the J gene lost 6 bases, with 18 bases spanning the gap. Germline CDR1 WSHSY, CDR2 SAAADI. The CDR3 nucleotides are TGCGCCAGCACCGAAGATCTGGGGCTCTCTGAAGCTTTCTTT. This sequence encodes CASTEDLGLSEAFF.

The rearrangement joins TRBV18 to TRBJ1-1; D is possibly TRBD1 (6 bases). The CDR3 length is 15 residues. Germline V gene lookup returns CDR1 KGHSH and CDR2 LQKENI. V shed 2 bases and J shed 0 bases, with 10 bases lying between them. CDR3 DNA: TGTGCCAGCTCACCAACGGGACATTTGAACACTGAAGCTTTCTTT. This gives the protein CASSPTGHLNTEAFF.

Many counts were recorded for this clone. Within the sample, other DNA sequences also encode this same CDR3. The CDR3 here is CAWRGQLSSGNTIYF. The CDR3 coding sequence is TGTGCCTGGAGGGGACAGCTAAGCTCTGGAAACACCATATATTTT. V usage is TRBV30 and J usage is TRBJ1-3, with TRBD1 matching over 7 bases. Losses at the gene ends were 3 bases for V and 0 bases for J; bases not matched to a gene: 5. The CDR3 is 15 residues long. In germline, CDR1 is GTSNPN, CDR2 SVGIG (reference sequence).

This clone was recorded only once. V is TRBV23-1 and J is TRBJ1-5; 7 nucleotides line up with TRBD1. TRBV23-1 is identified as an open reading frame with a role that is uncertain. There are 16 residues in the CDR3. V lost 0 bases to trimming and J lost 6 bases; unmatched junction nucleotides: 8. The CDR3 region is CASSQSFTRGSQPQHF. CDR3 nucleotides: TGCGCCAGCAGTCAATCCTTTACCAGGGGGTCTCAGCCCCAGCATTTT.

The chain recombines TRBV3-1 (or the pseudogene TRBV3-2) with TRBJ1-1; TRBD1 aligns across 9 bases. Germline CDR1 and CDR2: LGHDT and YNNKEL (reference sequence). The CDR3 has 14 amino acids. The ends lost 1 base at V and 7 bases at J; junction bases unmatched: 4. The chain's CDR3 is CASSQGDRENEAFF. CDR3 sequence (DNA): TGTGCCAGCAGCCAAGGGGACAGGGAGAATGAAGCTTTCTTT.

The chain combines TRBV6-5 with TRBJ2-1, with a tentative D call TRBD1 (5 bases). The CDR3 runs to 11 residues. The V gene's germline CDR1 is MNHEY and CDR2 SVGAGI. In DNA, the CDR3 is TGTGGGGGCCGACCACACAATGAGCAGTTCTTC. Protein: CGGRPHNEQFF.

The V gene is TRBV28, the J gene TRBJ2-2; 10 bases are shared with TRBD2. Germline V gene data show CDR1 as MDHEN and CDR2 as SYDVKM. This CDR3 is 14 amino acids long. In DNA, the CDR3 is TGTGCGGTAGCGGGGGGACTGAACACCGGGGAGCTGTTTTTT. Amino acids: CAVAGGLNTGELFF.

The V gene is TRBV28, the J gene TRBJ2-7; 10 bases fit TRBD2. J was trimmed by 7 bases and V by 7 bases; bases with no gene match: 10. The CDR3 extends over 14 amino acids. Germline values: CDR1 MDHEN, CDR2 SYDVKM. DNA for the CDR3: TGTGCCAGCACCGATAGCGGGAGGCGAAGGGAGCAGTACTTC. Its protein product is CASTDSGRRREQYF.

The V gene is TRBV27, the J gene TRBJ1-2, with TRBD1 matching 8 bases. Germline V gene data show CDR1 as MNHEY and CDR2 as SMNVEV (reference sequence). This CDR3 has 14 amino acids. V shed 6 bases and J 6 bases; nucleotides not matched to a gene: 9. The CDR3 loop reads CASRRSGGRDGYTF. In DNA form, the CDR3 reads TGTGCCAGCAGGCGATCAGGGGGCAGAGATGGCTACACCTTC.

This sequence joins TRBV5-6 and TRBJ1-6; 8 bases agree with TRBD1. Germline-derived CDR1 and CDR2 are SGHDT and YYEEEE. V lost 4 bases, J lost 9 bases, and 9 bases stayed unmatched. The CDR3 has 15 residues. The chain's CDR3 is CASSKRDRTGSPLHF. The CDR3 nucleotides are TGTGCCAGCAGCAAAAGGGACAGGACGGGTTCACCCCTCCACTTT.

This clone has only a few counts. CDR3 DNA sequence: TGCGCCAGCAGCTTGGCCGGTGCGGGGGACCTCTACGAGCAGTACTTC. It encodes CASSLAGAGDLYEQYF. The V call is TRBV5-1, the J call TRBJ2-7, with 7 bases that match TRBD2. V shed 0 bases, J shed 3 bases, and the junction held 9 bases outside the gene matches. The CDR3 runs 16 residues. Germline-derived CDR1 and CDR2 are SGHRS and YFSETQ.

The gene calls are TRBV4-1 and TRBJ1-3; 9 nucleotides line up with TRBD1. Germline lookup yields CDR1 MGHRA and CDR2 YSYEKL. J gave up 1 base and V 4 bases, and 11 bases lay outside the gene matches. The CDR3 runs to 18 residues. The CDR3 reads CASSLWEIQGASGNTIYF. DNA for the CDR3: TGCGCCAGCAGCCTGTGGGAGATACAGGGGGCATCTGGAAACACCATATATTTT.

The chain couples TRBV5-1 to TRBJ2-3; D is unclear. Trimming removed 3 bases from V and 5 bases from J, with 7 bases in between. Germline V gene lookup returns CDR1 SGHRS and CDR2 YFSETQ. This CDR3 comprises 12 residues. The CDR3 sequence is CASSSTLDTQYF. The CDR3, as DNA: TGCGCCAGCAGCTCTACGTTAGATACGCAGTATTTT.

The chain combines TRBV6-1 with TRBJ2-7; D is possibly TRBD1 (5 bases). The CDR3 loop spans 15 amino acids. Germline values: CDR1 MNHNS, CDR2 SASEGT. Trimming took 2 bases from V and 2 from J, leaving 13 bases between them. For the CDR3, the DNA is TGTGCCAGCAGTGAATTCCCTGGACAAACCTACGAGCAGTACTTC. It yields the protein CASSEFPGQTYEQYF.

The V and J genes are TRBV27 and TRBJ1-2; D may be TRBD1 (5 bases). Germline V lookup: CDR1 MNHEY, CDR2 SMNVEV (reference sequence). There are 11 residues in the CDR3. The V and J ends lost 8 bases and 5 bases respectively, with 9 bases between them. The CDR3 reads CASYGGYGYTF. For the CDR3, the DNA is TGTGCCAGCTACGGGGGGTATGGCTACACCTTC.

The rearrangement links TRBV6-5 to TRBJ1-2; the D gene is possibly TRBD1 (6 bases). The V end lost 2 bases, the J end lost 4 bases, and 11 bases lay between the germline ends. The CDR3 is 14 amino acids. Germline V gene sequence: CDR1 MNHEY, CDR2 SVGAGI. The DNA for the CDR3 is TGTGCCAGCAGTTACCTGGACAGCCTCTATGGCTACACCTTC. This codes for CASSYLDSLYGYTF.

The CDR3 nucleotides read TGCGCCAGTGGGACAGGCCTCAATGAAAAACTGTTTTTT. Its translation is CASGTGLNEKLFF. The gene calls are TRBV5-1 and TRBJ1-4, with 8 bases matching TRBD1. Losses at the gene ends were 8 bases for V and 5 bases for J; bases not matched to a gene: 5. The germline V gene has CDR1 SGHRS and CDR2 YFSETQ. The CDR3 sequence is 13 residues long.

This clone has a single count. V usage is TRBV7-9 and J usage is TRBJ2-7; TRBD1 agrees at 9 bases. J gave up 7 bases and V 7 bases, and 17 bases lay outside the gene matches. Germline CDR1 reads SEHNR; CDR2 reads FQNEAQ (reference sequence). CDR3 length: 16 amino acids. CDR3 amino acids: CASTALWGQGSGEQYF. CDR3 nucleotides: TGTGCCAGCACCGCCCTATGGGGACAGGGTTCGGGGGAGCAGTACTTC.

Here the CDR3 reads CASSFDRQGILGYTF. The CDR3 DNA reads TGTGCCAGCAGTTTTGATCGACAGGGCATCTTAGGCTACACCTTC. V is TRBV28 and J is TRBJ1-2, with 7 nucleotides matching TRBD1. The CDR3 loop spans 15 amino acids. Germline V gene sequence: CDR1 MDHEN, CDR2 SYDVKM. The J segment lost 8 bases and the V segment lost 3 bases, leaving 12 bases of the junction unmatched.

V usage is TRBV27 and J usage is TRBJ2-2; D remains ambiguous. CDR3 length equals 12 residues. Trimming left V 6 bases short and J 8 bases short, with 10 bases between. Germline V gene data show CDR1 as MNHEY and CDR2 as SMNVEV (reference sequence). For the CDR3, the DNA is TGTGCCAGCAGCATGGGCACTGGGGAGCTGTTTTTT. Translating gives CASSMGTGELFF.

The chain couples TRBV27 to TRBJ2-1, with 10 bases aligning to TRBD1. CDR3 length: 16 residues. Losses at the gene ends were 5 bases for V and 1 base for J; bases not matched to a gene: 5. Germline CDR1 reads MNHEY; CDR2 reads SMNVEV (reference sequence). The CDR3 nucleotides read TGTGCCAGCAGTCCCCGGGACAGGGGATCCTACAATGAGCAGTTCTTC. Encoded protein: CASSPRDRGSYNEQFF.

The chain couples TRBV2 to TRBJ1-2, with D possibly TRBD1 on 6 matching bases. Per germline, CDR1 SNHLY and CDR2 FYNNEI. Trimming stripped 3 bases from V and 4 bases from J, with 15 bases between. This CDR3 spans 15 amino acids. CDR3 sequence: CASSEGTTGLYGYTF. The CDR3, as DNA: TGTGCCAGCAGTGAGGGTACTACAGGGCTCTATGGCTACACCTTC.

This chain joins TRBV27 and TRBJ2-1; no clear D. The CDR3 consists of 14 residues. Germline-derived CDR1 and CDR2 are MNHEY and SMNVEV (reference sequence). Trimming pared 8 bases from V and 0 bases from J, leaving 11 bases between. CDR3: CASSRRGSYNEQFF. Written as DNA, the CDR3 is TGTGCCAGCTCCCGACGAGGCTCCTACAATGAGCAGTTCTTC.

J is TRBJ1-3 and V is TRBV5-5, with no clear D. The V and J ends lost 5 bases and 0 bases respectively, with 9 bases between them. Germline assignment: CDR1 SGHKS and CDR2 YYEKEE (reference sequence). The CDR3 has 14 amino acids. The DNA of the CDR3 is TGTGCCAGCAGAGGACTGTTCTCTGGAAACACCATATATTTT. This encodes CASRGLFSGNTIYF.

V and J are TRBV7-9 and TRBJ2-6; 9 nucleotides agree with TRBD1. The CDR3 sequence is 17 residues long. Germline CDR1 and CDR2: SEHNR and FQNEAQ (reference sequence). V trimming: 5 bases; J trimming: 1 base; junction bases outside the gene matches: 6. CDR3 region: CASSATGGASGANVLTF. The CDR3 DNA sequence: TGTGCCAGCAGCGCAACAGGGGGCGCTTCTGGGGCCAACGTCCTGACTTTC.

CDR3 DNA sequence: TGCGCCAGCAGCTTAGGGCTAGCGGTCTCCTACAATGAGCAGTTCTTC. Its protein product is CASSLGLAVSYNEQFF. This chain connects TRBV5-1 to TRBJ2-1, with 7 bases lining up with TRBD2. CDR3 size: 16 residues. In germline, CDR1 is SGHRS, CDR2 YFSETQ. The J segment lost 0 bases and the V segment lost 2 bases, leaving 5 bases of the junction unmatched.

The chain links TRBV7-2 to TRBJ1-5; weak D call: TRBD1 (6 bases). Germline V gives CDR1 SGHTA, CDR2 FQGNSA. V shed 2 bases and J shed 4 bases, with 18 bases lying between them. The CDR3 length is 17 residues. The CDR3: CASSLFFGGRTNQPQHF. The CDR3 DNA sequence: TGTGCCAGCAGCTTATTTTTTGGGGGCCGCACTAATCAGCCCCAGCATTTT. The whole variable domain, filled in from reference TRBV7-2 and TRBJ1-5, reads GAGVSQSPSNKVTEKGKDVELRCDPISGHTALYWYRQSLGQGLEFLIYFQGNSAPDKSGLPSDRFSAERTGGSVSTLTIQRTQQEDSAVYLCASSLFFGGRTNQPQHFGDGTRLSIL.